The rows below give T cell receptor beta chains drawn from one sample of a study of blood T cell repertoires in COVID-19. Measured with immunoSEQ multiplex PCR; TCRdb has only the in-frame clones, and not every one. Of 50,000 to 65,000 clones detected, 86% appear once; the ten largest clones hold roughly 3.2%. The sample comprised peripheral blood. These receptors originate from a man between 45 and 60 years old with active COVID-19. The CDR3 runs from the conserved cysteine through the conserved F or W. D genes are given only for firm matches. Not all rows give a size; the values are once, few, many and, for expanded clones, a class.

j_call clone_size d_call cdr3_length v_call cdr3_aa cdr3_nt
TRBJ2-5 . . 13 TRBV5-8 CASRKHSQETQYF TGTGCCAGCAGGAAGCACTCTCAAGAGACCCAGTACTTC
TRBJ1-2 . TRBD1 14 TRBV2 CASSDTGGNYGYTF TGTGCCAGCAGTGATACAGGGGGTAACTATGGCTACACCTTC
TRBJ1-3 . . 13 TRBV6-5 CASRTTSINTIYF TGTGCCAGTAGGACAACGTCCATAAACACCATATATTTT
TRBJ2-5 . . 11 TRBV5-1 CASSPGETQYF TGCGCCAGCAGCCCGGGGGAGACCCAGTACTTC
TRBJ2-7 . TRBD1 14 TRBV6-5 CASSRTGDSYEQYF TGTGCCAGCAGTCGGACAGGGGATTCCTACGAGCAGTACTTC
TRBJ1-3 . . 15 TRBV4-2 CASSPGPEVGNTIYF TGTGCCAGCAGCCCCGGGCCGGAGGTCGGAAACACCATATATTTT
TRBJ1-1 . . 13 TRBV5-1 CASSSLLNTEAFF TGCGCCAGCAGCTCCCTCTTGAACACTGAAGCTTTCTTT
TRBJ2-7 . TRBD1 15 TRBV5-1 CASSPRDRLSYEQYF TGCGCCAGCAGCCCCCGGGACAGGCTGAGCTACGAGCAGTACTTC
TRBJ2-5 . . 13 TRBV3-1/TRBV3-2 CASSPEYQETQYF TGTGCCAGCAGCCCCGAGTACCAAGAGACCCAGTACTTC
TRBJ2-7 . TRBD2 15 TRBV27 CASSWLAGGPYEQYF TGTGCCAGCAGTTGGCTAGCGGGAGGGCCCTACGAGCAGTACTTC
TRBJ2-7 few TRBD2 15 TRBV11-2 CASSLTDSGVYEQYF TGTGCCAGCAGCTTAACCGACAGCGGGGTCTACGAGCAGTACTTC
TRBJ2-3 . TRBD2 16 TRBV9 CASSARTSAAGDTQYF TGTGCCAGCAGCGCTAGGACTAGCGCGGCGGGAGATACGCAGTATTTT
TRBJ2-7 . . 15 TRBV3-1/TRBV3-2 CASSQDTVRAYEQYF TGTGCCAGCAGCCAAGATACGGTCAGGGCCTACGAGCAGTACTTC
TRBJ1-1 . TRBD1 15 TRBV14 CASSRAGGAKTEAFF TGTGCCAGCAGCCGCGCAGGGGGCGCGAAAACTGAAGCTTTCTTT
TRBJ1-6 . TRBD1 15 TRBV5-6 CASTLGTGYNSPLHF TGTGCCAGCACCCTCGGGACAGGTTATAATTCACCCCTCCACTTT
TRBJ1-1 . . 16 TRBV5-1 CASSFGGLSMNTEAFF TGCGCCAGCAGCTTCGGGGGTTTGTCCATGAACACTGAAGCTTTCTTT